These 30 T cell receptor beta chains were all obtained from the same sample, sequenced in a study of blood T cell repertoires in COVID-19. Repertoires were generated with immunoSEQ multiplex PCR, while TCRdb's copy carries only in-frame clones and drops some. The table has about 230,000 clones, more than 65% seen once; the top ten hold approximately 2.3%. The material sequenced was peripheral blood. These receptors were collected from a man aged 35 to 55 who had recovered from COVID-19.

This sequence joins TRBV2 and TRBJ1-2, with D perhaps TRBD1 (6 bases). Germline lookup yields CDR1 SNHLY and CDR2 FYNNEI. There are 14 residues in the CDR3. The ends were cut back, 4 bases at V and 5 bases at J, with 14 bases in the middle. The CDR3 protein is CASSGGGRGYGYTF. The CDR3 DNA follows: TGTGCCAGCAGTGGAGGGGGAAGAGGGTATGGCTACACCTTC. Looking up the rest from reference TRBV2 and TRBJ1-2 gives the full variable domain: EPEVTQTPSHQVTQMGQEVILRCVPISNHLYFYWYRQILGQKVEFLVSFYNNEISEKSEIFDDQFSVERPDGSNFTLKIRSTKLEDSAMYFCASSGGGRGYGYTFGSGTRLTVV.

In this sample, this clone turned up many times. This chain connects TRBV27 to TRBJ2-1, with 10 bases lining up with TRBD2. Germline-derived CDR1 and CDR2 are MNHEY and SMNVEV (reference sequence). The CDR3 has 18 residues. V lost 5 bases to trimming and J lost 9 bases; unmatched junction nucleotides: 19. The CDR3 here is CASSRLRKREGPSPEQFF. CDR3 DNA: TGTGCCAGCAGTCGCCTTAGAAAGCGGGAGGGCCCGTCACCTGAGCAGTTCTTC.

V is TRBV18 and J is TRBJ2-1; no reliable D call. CDR3 length: 13 amino acids. The germline V gene has CDR1 KGHSH and CDR2 LQKENI. V gave up 6 bases and J gave up 5 bases, with 11 bases separating them. CDR3 DNA sequence: TGTGCCAGCTCCCCCGGAGTCGACAATGAGCAGTTCTTC. It is translated as CASSPGVDNEQFF.

The CDR3 here is CASSYDRNYGYTF. In DNA, the CDR3 is TGTGCCAGCAGTTACGACAGAAACTATGGCTACACCTTC. The rearrangement joins TRBV6-2 or TRBV6-3 to TRBJ1-2; a weak D match, TRBD1 (5 bases). Trimming took off 2 bases at V and 2 bases at J, with 6 bases between the two ends. The germline V gene has CDR1 MNHEY and CDR2 SVGEGT. The CDR3 extends over 13 amino acids.

J is TRBJ2-5 and V is TRBV3-1 (or the pseudogene TRBV3-2); possible D gene TRBD2, 7 bases. The CDR3 length is 17 residues. Trimming left V 0 bases short and J 5 bases short, with 19 bases between. Germline-derived CDR1 and CDR2 are LGHDT and YNNKEL (reference sequence). The CDR3 DNA reads TGTGCCAGCAGCCAAGATTTCCTTAGGGGGGGTCGGGAGACCCAGTACTTC. This translates into CASSQDFLRGGRETQYF.

This clone showed up just a few times. DNA of the CDR3: TGTGCCAGCTCACCCCGTCGGACAGAGAACACCGGGGAGCTGTTTTTT. The encoded protein is CASSPRRTENTGELFF. This sequence joins TRBV18 and TRBJ2-2, with D tentatively TRBD1 (6 bases). V shed 3 bases and J shed 1 base, with 12 bases lying between them. Germline V gene data show CDR1 as KGHSH and CDR2 as LQKENI. The CDR3 consists of 16 residues.

The DNA for the CDR3 is TGTGCCAGCAGCCCGACCCTAGCTTCCAATGAGCAGTTCTTC. The encoded protein is CASSPTLASNEQFF. This chain links TRBV9 with TRBJ2-1, with D possibly TRBD2 on 5 matching bases. The CDR3 sequence is 14 residues long. The V end was cut by 4 bases, the J end by 6 bases, with 14 bases between. Per germline, CDR1 SGDLS and CDR2 YYNGEE.

The V call is TRBV20-1, the J call TRBJ2-5; 13 bases agree with TRBD2. Germline values: CDR1 DFQATT, CDR2 SNEGSKA (reference sequence). The CDR3 is 16 residues long. Germline trimming cut 3 bases from V and 1 base from J; bases unmatched to any gene: 5. CDR3 sequence reads: CSASSGLAGIQETQYF. The CDR3 DNA follows: TGCAGTGCTAGTTCGGGACTAGCGGGGATCCAAGAGACCCAGTACTTC.

The chain is built from TRBV7-2 and TRBJ2-3; TRBD2 matches at 12 bases. The CDR3 is 15 amino acids. With V trimmed by 5 bases and J by 2 bases, 2 bases remained unmatched. The V gene's germline CDR1 is SGHTA and CDR2 FQGNSA. The CDR3 is CASSTSGGNTDTQYF. The CDR3 DNA is TGTGCCAGCAGCACTAGCGGGGGGAACACAGATACGCAGTATTTT.

The chain combines TRBV4-3 with TRBJ1-6; D is possibly TRBD1 (6 bases). The CDR3 runs 17 residues. The V end was cut by 1 base, the J end by 4 bases, with 14 bases between. In germline, CDR1 is LGHNA, CDR2 YSLEER. This CDR3 is CASSQVGGAGYNSPLHF. The DNA of the CDR3 is TGCGCCAGCAGCCAAGTAGGGGGGGCAGGGTATAATTCACCCCTCCACTTT.

V and J are TRBV4-3 and TRBJ1-2, with D maybe TRBD1 (5 bases). Trimming left V 1 base short and J 6 bases short, with 12 bases between. CDR3 length: 14 residues. The germline V gene encodes CDR1 LGHNA and CDR2 YSLEER. For the CDR3, the DNA is TGCGCCAGCAGCCAAGGTTGGGGCAGCCATGGCTACACCTTC. Translation: CASSQGWGSHGYTF.

The chain recombines TRBV4-3 with TRBJ2-4, with D perhaps TRBD1 (5 bases). Germline lookup yields CDR1 LGHNA and CDR2 YSLEER. Trimming pared 3 bases from V and 7 bases from J, leaving 10 bases between. CDR3 length: 13 residues. The CDR3 coding sequence is TGCGCCAGCAGCCACACGGCAGGGAACATTCAGTACTTC. It encodes CASSHTAGNIQYF.

The V and J genes are TRBV15 and TRBJ1-5, with D possibly being TRBD1 (6 bases). The V gene lost 3 bases and the J gene lost 7 bases, with 16 bases spanning the gap. The CDR3 covers 15 residues. From germline, CDR1 is LNHNV and CDR2 YYDKDF (reference sequence). The CDR3: CATSSQLQGLQPQHF. In DNA, the CDR3 is TGTGCCACCAGCAGTCAATTGCAGGGGCTGCAGCCCCAGCATTTT. Full variable domain (rest looked up from reference TRBV15 and TRBJ1-5): DAMVIQNPRYQVTQFGKPVTLSCSQTLNHNVMYWYQQKSSQAPKLLFHYYDKDFNNEADTPDNFQSRRPNTSFCFLDIRSPGLGDTAMYLCATSSQLQGLQPQHFGDGTRLSIL.

The chain recombines TRBV7-9 with TRBJ2-2; no firm D call. The CDR3 covers 12 residues. V lost 5 bases, J lost 5 bases, and 6 bases lay in between. Germline CDR1 reads SEHNR; CDR2 reads FQNEAQ (reference sequence). The CDR3 here is CASSPVTGELFF. CDR3 coding DNA: TGTGCCAGCAGCCCCGTAACCGGGGAGCTGTTTTTT.

This clone was seen just once. The chain has TRBV5-6 and TRBJ2-3; D perhaps matches TRBD2 (6 bases). Germline V CDR1 and CDR2: SGHDT, YYEEEE. CDR3 length equals 15 residues. The V gene lost 4 bases and the J gene lost 0 bases, with 12 bases spanning the gap. CDR3 DNA: TGTGCCAGCAGCGGAGGGATTCCTAGCACAGATACGCAGTATTTT. Translation: CASSGGIPSTDTQYF.

This clone appeared once. The chain recombines TRBV7-6 with TRBJ1-1, with a tentative D call TRBD1 (5 bases). The CDR3 spans 15 residues. V lost 0 bases and J lost 4, with 12 bases in between. The germline gives CDR1 SGHVS, CDR2 FNYEAQ. This CDR3 reads CASSLASGPSTEAFF. The CDR3 region has the DNA TGTGCCAGCAGCTTAGCTTCAGGGCCGAGCACTGAAGCTTTCTTT.

Here the CDR3 reads CASSYFLAGYSGANVLTF. The CDR3 DNA sequence: TGTGCCAGCAGTTACTTTCTAGCGGGCTACTCTGGGGCCAACGTCCTGACTTTC. The chain has TRBV6-2 or TRBV6-3 and TRBJ2-6; 8 positions match TRBD2. The ends lost 1 base at V and 0 bases at J; junction bases unmatched: 5. This CDR3 is built from 18 residues. Germline V gene data show CDR1 as MNHEY and CDR2 as SVGEGT.

V usage is TRBV4-3 and J usage is TRBJ2-1; D is possibly TRBD1 (5 bases). Looked up from germline, CDR1 is LGHNA and CDR2 is YSLEER. Trimming took off 3 bases at V and 6 bases at J, with 18 bases between the two ends. The CDR3 length is 16 residues. The CDR3: CASSQRIVQGLNEQFF. CDR3 bases: TGCGCCAGCAGCCAGCGCATCGTGCAGGGTCTCAATGAGCAGTTCTTC.

The chain couples TRBV3-1 (or the pseudogene TRBV3-2) to TRBJ2-7; no clear D. From germline, CDR1 is LGHDT and CDR2 YNNKEL (reference sequence). Trimming stripped 5 bases from V and 5 bases from J, with 16 bases between. This CDR3 is 14 amino acids long. The CDR3, as DNA: TGTGCCAGCAGCGAGACACTTTTACTCGACGAGCAGTACTTC. Encoded protein: CASSETLLLDEQYF.

V usage is TRBV15 and J usage is TRBJ2-3, with TRBD2 identical over 10 bases. The germline gives CDR1 LNHNV, CDR2 YYDKDF (reference sequence). The CDR3 is 16 residues long. V gave up 3 bases and J gave up 6 bases; unmatched junction bases: 9. The CDR3 region has the DNA TGTGCCACCAGCAGGAGAGAGCGGGAGGGCCCCGATACGCAGTATTTT. Protein product: CATSRREREGPDTQYF. Full variable domain (remainder filled in from reference TRBV15 and TRBJ2-3): DAMVIQNPRYQVTQFGKPVTLSCSQTLNHNVMYWYQQKSSQAPKLLFHYYDKDFNNEADTPDNFQSRRPNTSFCFLDIRSPGLGDTAMYLCATSRREREGPDTQYFGPGTRLTVL.

The chain uses TRBV19 and TRBJ2-7; D is ambiguous. Germline lookup yields CDR1 LNHDA and CDR2 SQIVND (reference sequence). The CDR3 runs 12 residues. Trimming stripped 4 bases from V and 0 bases from J, with 4 bases between. The CDR3 DNA sequence: TGTGCCAGTAGTACCAACTCCTACGAGCAGTACTTC. Encoded protein: CASSTNSYEQYF.

The chain joins TRBV6-6 to TRBJ2-3, with D maybe TRBD2 (6 bases). Trimming stripped 0 bases from V and 4 bases from J, with 11 bases between. Germline V lookup: CDR1 MNHNY, CDR2 SVGAGI (reference sequence). The CDR3 length is 15 residues. The CDR3 nucleotides are TGTGCCAGCAGTTACTCTGCGGGACGCTCAGATACGCAGTATTTT. Translation: CASSYSAGRSDTQYF.

With respect to this clone: Different DNA sequences within this sample yield the same CDR3. This chain links TRBV6-5 with TRBJ1-6, with 7 nucleotides matching TRBD1. This CDR3 region has 14 residues. With 6 bases clipped from V and 7 bases from J, the junction kept 6 bases outside the gene matches. In germline, CDR1 is MNHEY, CDR2 SVGAGI. CDR3 nucleotide sequence: TGTGCCAGCAGCAGACAGGGATCCAATTCACCCCTCCACTTT. This codes for CASSRQGSNSPLHF.

V usage is TRBV2 and J usage is TRBJ2-1, with 9 bases fitting TRBD2. The CDR3 has 17 amino acids. Germline values: CDR1 SNHLY, CDR2 FYNNEI. With V trimmed by 4 bases and J by 4 bases, 11 bases remained unmatched. This chain's CDR3 is CASSGSLERGVYNEQFF. The CDR3 nucleotides read TGTGCCAGCAGTGGGAGTTTGGAGCGGGGGGTTTACAATGAGCAGTTCTTC. The full variable domain, completed using reference TRBV2 and TRBJ2-1, is EPEVTQTPSHQVTQMGQEVILRCVPISNHLYFYWYRQILGQKVEFLVSFYNNEISEKSEIFDDQFSVERPDGSNFTLKIRSTKLEDSAMYFCASSGSLERGVYNEQFFGPGTRLTVL.

DNA for the CDR3: TGTGCCAGCAGCAAGCGAAGGGGATACGAGCAGTACTTC. It is translated as CASSKRRGYEQYF. The chain is built from TRBV7-2 and TRBJ2-7; maybe TRBD1 (5 bases). This CDR3 has 13 residues. CDR1 is SGHTA, CDR2 FQGNSA, per germline. The V gene lost 5 bases and the J gene lost 4 bases, with 12 bases spanning the gap.

The genes are TRBV7-9 and TRBJ1-1, with TRBD1 matching 9 bases. The V gene end was trimmed by 4 bases and the J gene end by 2 bases; junction bases not matched to a gene: 5. There are 15 residues in the CDR3. The V gene's germline CDR1 is SEHNR and CDR2 FQNEAQ (reference sequence). The chain's CDR3 is CASSSGGQGNTEAFF. For the CDR3, the DNA is TGTGCCAGCAGCTCGGGGGGACAGGGTAACACTGAAGCTTTCTTT. Full variable domain (remainder filled in from reference TRBV7-9 and TRBJ1-1): DTGVSQNPRHKITKRGQNVTFRCDPISEHNRLYWYRQTLGQGPEFLTYFQNEAQLEKSRLLSDRFSAERPKGSFSTLEIQRTEQGDSAMYLCASSSGGQGNTEAFFGQGTRLTVV.

This rearrangement joins TRBV27 to TRBJ2-5, with TRBD1 identical over 7 bases. This CDR3 is built from 14 residues. CDR1 and CDR2 (germline): MNHEY, SMNVEV (reference sequence). V gave up 4 bases and J gave up 4 bases; unmatched junction bases: 6. In nucleotides, the CDR3 is TGTGCCAGCAGTTCTCGGGACAGAGGAGAGACCCAGTACTTC. This codes for CASSSRDRGETQYF.

The chain couples TRBV24-1 to TRBJ2-5; 9 nucleotides match TRBD1. The CDR3 runs 15 residues. The V gene end was trimmed by 3 bases and the J gene end by 5 bases; junction bases not matched to a gene: 6. The germline CDR1 and CDR2 sequences are KGHDR and SFDVKD. CDR3 amino acids: CATSDPRQGGETQYF. CDR3 bases: TGTGCCACCAGTGATCCCCGACAGGGGGGTGAGACCCAGTACTTC.

The chain is built from TRBV12-3 or TRBV12-4 and TRBJ2-2; D is unresolved. This CDR3 region has 12 residues. V lost 5 bases and J 7 bases, leaving 8 bases between the germline ends. In nucleotides, the CDR3 is TGTGCCAGCAGTCCCAGGTTCGGGGAGCTGTTTTTT. It yields the protein CASSPRFGELFF.

The chain uses TRBV7-2 and TRBJ1-1; D remains unclear. Germline lookup yields CDR1 SGHTA and CDR2 FQGNSA. The CDR3 length is 13 residues. V was pared by 1 base and J by 11 bases, with 14 bases between. The CDR3 sequence is CASSLGGRFWAFF. Here the CDR3 DNA reads TGTGCCAGCAGCTTAGGCGGTAGGTTCTGGGCTTTCTTT.